The 19 T cell receptor beta chains given below trace back to one sample, sequenced in a study of blood T cell repertoires in COVID-19. Generated by immunoSEQ multiplex PCR, the TCRdb table keeps only in-frame clones and is missing some. The data show 250,000 to 350,000 clones, with roughly 90% seen just once and approximately 2% held by the top ten. What was sequenced was peripheral blood. The receptors were sampled from a woman aged 30 to 39 with COVID-19, enrolled during active disease.

This chain joins TRBV5-4 and TRBJ2-6, with TRBD2 as a possible D gene (6 bases). Between the trimmed V and J ends, which lost 3 bases and 6 bases, there was a span of 16 bases. Per the germline V gene, CDR1 is SGHNT and CDR2 is YYREEE (reference sequence). This CDR3 has 16 amino acids. CDR3 nucleotides: TGTGCCAGCAGCTCTGCCGGGACTCCGTCGGCCAACGTCCTGACTTTC. Amino acids: CASSSAGTPSANVLTF.

The chain employs TRBV29-1 and TRBJ2-1, with 8 nucleotides matching TRBD1. The germline V gene has CDR1 SQVTM and CDR2 ANQGSEA. Trimming at V came to 6 bases and at J to 6 bases, leaving 7 bases not matched to a gene. The CDR3 is 13 amino acids. The CDR3: CSVGAQGGNEQFF. The CDR3 DNA reads as TGCAGCGTGGGAGCACAGGGGGGCAATGAGCAGTTCTTC.

The chain carries TRBV5-4 and TRBJ2-7; possible D gene TRBD1, 6 bases. Between the trimmed V and J ends, which lost 3 bases and 2 bases, there was a span of 15 bases. CDR1 is SGHNT, CDR2 YYREEE, per germline (reference sequence). CDR3 length: 15 amino acids. CDR3 in amino acids: CASSSIAKGAYEQYF. The DNA of the CDR3 is TGTGCCAGCAGCTCGATAGCGAAGGGGGCCTACGAGCAGTACTTC.

The CDR3 spells CASRKPGGIAEAFF. The DNA for the CDR3 is TGTGCCAGCAGAAAGCCAGGGGGCATCGCTGAAGCTTTCTTT. The rearrangement links TRBV28 to TRBJ1-1; 8 bases align to TRBD1. Germline loops: CDR1 MDHEN, CDR2 SYDVKM. V lost 6 bases, J lost 6 bases, and 9 bases stayed unmatched. CDR3 length: 14 residues.

V gene TRBV19 combines with J gene TRBJ1-1; D is unclear. The length of the CDR3 is 15 residues. V gave up 5 bases and J gave up 1 base, with 14 bases separating them. Germline CDR1 and CDR2: LNHDA and SQIVND (reference sequence). The CDR3 here is CASSLLKPANTEAFF. The CDR3 nucleotides are TGTGCCAGTAGTCTGCTGAAGCCCGCGAACACTGAAGCTTTCTTT.

The rearrangement joins TRBV19 to TRBJ2-5, with TRBD1 as a possible D gene (5 bases). The V end was cut by 6 bases, the J end by 5 bases, with 19 bases between. The CDR3 contains 15 residues. CDR1 is LNHDA and CDR2 is SQIVND in the germline V gene (reference sequence). The CDR3 region has the DNA TGTGCCAGTAGCCTATTGGGTCCCCCAGGGGAGACCCAGTACTTC. Translating gives CASSLLGPPGETQYF.

The chain employs TRBV7-9 and TRBJ2-5; tentative D call: TRBD2 (6 bases). This CDR3 contains 14 residues. CDR1 is SEHNR and CDR2 is FQNEAQ in the germline V gene (reference sequence). V was clipped by 5 bases and J by 2 bases, with 12 bases between them. In DNA, the CDR3 is TGTGCCAGCAGCGTCGGGACTTCGCAAGAGACCCAGTACTTC. Its protein product is CASSVGTSQETQYF.

This chain connects TRBV24-1 to TRBJ2-3; D is undetermined. The CDR3 has 16 amino acids. Germline V lookup: CDR1 KGHDR, CDR2 SFDVKD. Trimming pared 3 bases from V and 0 bases from J, leaving 12 bases between. CDR3 in amino acids: CATSDAYNPSTDTQYF. The CDR3 DNA is TGTGCCACCAGTGATGCATACAACCCTAGCACAGATACGCAGTATTTT.

V and J are TRBV29-1 and TRBJ1-2, with D hard to call. Germline CDR1 and CDR2: SQVTM and ANQGSEA. V was trimmed by 2 bases and J by 0 bases, leaving 7 bases between them. CDR3 length: 13 amino acids. Here the CDR3 DNA reads TGCAGCGTTGAATCCAGGACTAACTATGGCTACACCTTC. This encodes CSVESRTNYGYTF.

The gene calls are TRBV2 and TRBJ2-7; D call uncertain. The V end lost 5 bases, the J end lost 3 bases, and 8 bases lay between the germline ends. Germline lookup yields CDR1 SNHLY and CDR2 FYNNEI. This CDR3 spans 12 amino acids. CDR3 in DNA: TGTGCCAGCAGTATCTCCGTCTACGAGCAGTACTTC. Translated, it gives CASSISVYEQYF.

The V gene is TRBV30, the J gene TRBJ1-1; D is unresolved. V lost 2 bases and J 7 bases, leaving 14 bases between the germline ends. Germline CDR1 and CDR2: GTSNPN and SVGIG (reference sequence). The CDR3 has 13 residues. The CDR3 nucleotides are TGTGCCTGGAGTCCCATTGGGCGGGGTGAAGCTTTCTTT. As protein: CAWSPIGRGEAFF.

This clone has just one count. The rearrangement joins TRBV5-1 to TRBJ1-2, with no clear D. This CDR3 region has 14 residues. V dropped 3 bases and J dropped 4 bases, with 13 bases sitting between them. CDR1 and CDR2 (germline): SGHRS, YFSETQ. The CDR3 loop is CASSSSDFLYGYTF. CDR3 sequence (DNA): TGCGCCAGCAGCTCTTCCGACTTTCTCTATGGCTACACCTTC. Looking up the rest from reference TRBV5-1 and TRBJ1-2 gives the full variable domain: KAGVTQTPRYLIKTRGQQVTLSCSPISGHRSVSWYQQTPGQGLQFLFEYFSETQRNKGNFPGRFSGRQFSNSRSEMNVSTLELGDSALYLCASSSSDFLYGYTFGSGTRLTVV.

This chain joins TRBV28 and TRBJ1-5, with D possibly matching TRBD1 (5 bases). This CDR3 spans 16 amino acids. V was shortened by 2 bases and J by 2 bases, with 13 bases between the two germline ends. Germline V gene lookup returns CDR1 MDHEN and CDR2 SYDVKM. The CDR3 sequence: CASSLPGHYRNQPQHF. In DNA form, the CDR3 reads TGTGCCAGCAGTTTACCTGGACACTACCGCAATCAGCCCCAGCATTTT.

The chain uses TRBV5-1 and TRBJ2-2, with D possibly TRBD1 on 6 matching bases. The CDR3 is 14 amino acids. Germline CDR1 SGHRS, CDR2 YFSETQ. V was clipped by 0 bases and J by 6 bases, with 9 bases between them. CDR3 in amino acids: CASSLVGAAGELFF. CDR3 in DNA: TGCGCCAGCAGCTTGGTGGGGGCCGCCGGGGAGCTGTTTTTT.

J is TRBJ2-2 and V is TRBV30, with D possibly matching TRBD2 (5 bases). The CDR3 length is 14 residues. Looked up from germline, CDR1 is GTSNPN and CDR2 is SVGIG (reference sequence). Trimming pared 1 base from V and 4 bases from J, leaving 10 bases between. The CDR3 DNA sequence: TGTGCCTGGAGTGCCAGAGGGCTCACCGGGGAGCTGTTTTTT. Translated: CAWSARGLTGELFF.

The chain has TRBV3-1 (or the pseudogene TRBV3-2) and TRBJ1-5, with TRBD1 as a possible D gene (5 bases). The CDR3 extends over 15 amino acids. Germline CDR1 and CDR2: LGHDT and YNNKEL (reference sequence). Deletions cut 0 bases from V and 5 bases from J, with 11 bases between. In DNA form, the CDR3 reads TGTGCCAGCAGCCAAGATCCCAGGGCACATCAGCCCCAGCATTTT. Residues: CASSQDPRAHQPQHF.

The rearrangement joins TRBV28 to TRBJ1-3; D is undetermined. The V end lost 3 bases, the J end lost 8 bases, and 17 bases lay between the germline ends. This CDR3 region has 15 residues. CDR1 and CDR2 from the germline V gene are MDHEN and SYDVKM. Written as DNA, the CDR3 is TGTGCCAGCAGTTTTCGCGCCGGTGAATCCCACACCATATATTTT. Translation gives CASSFRAGESHTIYF.

CDR3 coding DNA: TGTGCCAGCAGTGAGGAACCCGAACAGAGTGAAGCTTTCTTT. This encodes CASSEEPEQSEAFF. V is TRBV2 and J is TRBJ1-1; D unresolved. The CDR3 is 14 amino acids. Germline CDR1 and CDR2: SNHLY and FYNNEI. The V and J ends lost 3 bases and 7 bases respectively, with 15 bases between them.

A single count supports this clone. The chain carries TRBV19 and TRBJ2-2, with 10 positions matching TRBD2. J lost 6 bases, V lost 5 bases, and 9 bases had no gene match. In germline, CDR1 is LNHDA, CDR2 SQIVND (reference sequence). The CDR3 extends over 16 amino acids. The CDR3 sequence is CASSGSGRANAGELFF. The CDR3 nucleotides read TGTGCCAGTAGTGGGAGCGGGAGGGCCAATGCCGGGGAGCTGTTTTTT.